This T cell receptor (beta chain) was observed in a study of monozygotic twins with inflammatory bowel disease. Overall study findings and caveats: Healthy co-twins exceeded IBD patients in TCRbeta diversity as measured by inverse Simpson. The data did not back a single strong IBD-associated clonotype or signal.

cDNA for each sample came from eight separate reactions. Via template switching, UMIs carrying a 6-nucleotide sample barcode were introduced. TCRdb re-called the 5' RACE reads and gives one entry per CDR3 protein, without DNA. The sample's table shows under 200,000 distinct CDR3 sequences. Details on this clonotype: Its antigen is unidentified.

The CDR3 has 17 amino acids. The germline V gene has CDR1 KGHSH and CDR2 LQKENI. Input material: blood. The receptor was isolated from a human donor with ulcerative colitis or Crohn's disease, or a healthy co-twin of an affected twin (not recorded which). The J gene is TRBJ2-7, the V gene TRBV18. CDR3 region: CASSPLVGERGSYEQYF.